The 13 T cell receptor beta chains in this list originate from one sample, sequenced in a study of cytomegalovirus exposure and HLA in healthy donors. The PCR contained 60 Vbeta and 13 Jbeta primers. TCRdb keeps only in-frame clones here, not all; method: immunoSEQ multiplex PCR. The sample records about 150,000 clones, around 80% being singletons. Sequencing used PBMCs. The source of these receptors is a male donor in good health and CMV-seropositive.

The chain combines TRBV14 with TRBJ2-7; 7 bases align to TRBD1. V shed 5 bases and J 3 bases; nucleotides not matched to a gene: 1. CDR1 is SGHDN, CDR2 FVKESK, per germline. The CDR3 is made up of 12 amino acids. In nucleotides, the CDR3 is TGTGCCAGCAGCGGGACAGACTACGAGCAGTACTTC. Its protein product is CASSGTDYEQYF.

The chain couples TRBV30 to TRBJ2-5, with 7 bases identical to TRBD1. J was trimmed by 4 bases and V by 0 bases; bases with no gene match: 8. Looked up from germline, CDR1 is GTSNPN and CDR2 is SVGIG (reference sequence). The CDR3 sequence is 15 residues long. The CDR3 loop is CAWSVGTAVRETQYF. CDR3 sequence (DNA): TGTGCCTGGAGTGTCGGGACAGCTGTGCGAGAGACCCAGTACTTC.

The CDR3 sequence: CASSQGASSGYSSYNSPLHF. The CDR3 DNA sequence: TGTGCCAGCAGCCAAGGGGCGTCCTCAGGGTATTCGTCCTATAATTCACCCCTCCACTTT. This chain links TRBV4-2 with TRBJ1-6, with D maybe TRBD1 (5 bases). The germline CDR1 and CDR2 sequences are LGHNA and YNFKEQ. V was pared by 1 base and J by 1 base, with 20 bases between. This CDR3 has 20 amino acids.

Turning to this clone: The junction does not match germline at one end; this may be a read error. V usage is TRBV7-9 and J usage is TRBJ1-3; 7 nucleotides align to TRBD1. The CDR3 runs to 17 residues. Germline-derived CDR1 and CDR2 are SEHNR and FQNEAQ (reference sequence). The CDR3 region is CSSIHGRTGGSGNTIYF. The DNA of the CDR3 is TGTTCCAGCATCCACGGAAGGACAGGCGGCTCTGGAAACACCATATATTTT.

The rearrangement links TRBV19 to TRBJ1-6, with 9 bases that match TRBD1. V gave up 8 bases and J gave up 7 bases; unmatched junction bases: 3. The CDR3 totals 13 residues. CDR1 LNHDA and CDR2 SQIVND come from the germline V gene (reference sequence). CDR3 DNA sequence: TGTGCCAGTCGGACAGGGGCAAATTCACCCCTCCACTTT. It encodes CASRTGANSPLHF.

This rearrangement joins TRBV7-6 to TRBJ2-3; TRBD1 matches at 7 bases. Trimming took 2 bases from V and 2 from J; bases not matched to a gene: 10. The CDR3 length is 17 residues. From germline, CDR1 is SGHVS and CDR2 FNYEAQ. In DNA form, the CDR3 reads TGTGCCAGCAGCTTAACAGCCAGGGACAGTCACACAGATACGCAGTATTTT. It encodes CASSLTARDSHTDTQYF.

J is TRBJ2-1 and V is TRBV11-3, with 14 bases lining up with TRBD2. The CDR3 runs 16 residues. Germline V CDR1 and CDR2: SGHNT, YENEEA. V shed 4 bases and J 7 bases; nucleotides not matched to a gene: 6. This CDR3 reads CASSSQTSGRVNEQFF. Here the CDR3 DNA reads TGTGCCAGCAGCTCCCAGACTAGCGGGAGGGTGAATGAGCAGTTCTTC.

The gene calls are TRBV29-1 and TRBJ2-3, with a possible D match to TRBD2 (6 bases). Germline assignment: CDR1 SQVTM and CDR2 ANQGSEA. Trimming took off 5 bases at V and 0 bases at J, with 12 bases between the two ends. The CDR3 contains 14 residues. Here the CDR3 reads CSVLSGSSTDTQYF. The DNA for the CDR3 is TGCAGCGTTCTTAGCGGATCTAGCACAGATACGCAGTATTTT.

In this sample, this clone turned up a few times. The gene calls are TRBV28 and TRBJ2-1; 8 bases align to TRBD2. This CDR3 has 17 residues. Germline-derived CDR1 and CDR2 are MDHEN and SYDVKM. Trimming removed 5 bases from V and 3 bases from J; junction bases left unmatched: 12. CDR3 in DNA: TGTGCCAGCAGTCCATGGAGCGGGAGTCTAAGCTACAATGAGCAGTTCTTC. This sequence encodes CASSPWSGSLSYNEQFF.

The chain combines TRBV19 with TRBJ2-7; TRBD2 matches 10 bases. Germline CDR1 is LNHDA and CDR2 is SQIVND (reference sequence). V was pared by 5 bases and J by 1 base, with 20 bases of the junction left unmatched. The CDR3 totals 20 residues. CDR3 sequence: CASSPRPWGASGGFSYEQYF. The CDR3 DNA sequence: TGTGCCAGTAGTCCCCGTCCCTGGGGGGCTAGCGGGGGATTTTCCTACGAGCAGTACTTC.

The chain is built from TRBV18 and TRBJ2-5, with D tentatively TRBD2 (6 bases). Germline loops: CDR1 KGHSH, CDR2 LQKENI. Trimming left V 1 base short and J 10 bases short, with 16 bases between. The CDR3 length is 14 residues. The CDR3 loop is CASSPRTAGGDQYF. CDR3 in DNA: TGTGCCAGCTCACCACGGACGGCCGGCGGGGACCAGTACTTC.

The genes are TRBV4-1 and TRBJ1-4; 12 bases match TRBD1. Germline values: CDR1 MGHRA, CDR2 YSYEKL. V trimming: 3 bases; J trimming: 2 bases; junction bases outside the gene matches: 10. This CDR3 has 19 amino acids. The CDR3, as DNA: TGCGCCAGCAGCCATCCCGGAGCGGGACAGGGGGCCACTAATGAAAAACTGTTTTTT. Translation gives CASSHPGAGQGATNEKLFF.

The rearrangement joins TRBV10-3 to TRBJ2-2, with D hard to call. From germline, CDR1 is ENHRY and CDR2 SYGVKD. The germline V and J ends were trimmed by 8 bases and 1 base, with 8 bases remaining between them. This CDR3 has 13 residues. Here the CDR3 reads CAIPAGNTGELFF. The CDR3 DNA reads TGTGCCATCCCAGCAGGGAACACCGGGGAGCTGTTTTTT.